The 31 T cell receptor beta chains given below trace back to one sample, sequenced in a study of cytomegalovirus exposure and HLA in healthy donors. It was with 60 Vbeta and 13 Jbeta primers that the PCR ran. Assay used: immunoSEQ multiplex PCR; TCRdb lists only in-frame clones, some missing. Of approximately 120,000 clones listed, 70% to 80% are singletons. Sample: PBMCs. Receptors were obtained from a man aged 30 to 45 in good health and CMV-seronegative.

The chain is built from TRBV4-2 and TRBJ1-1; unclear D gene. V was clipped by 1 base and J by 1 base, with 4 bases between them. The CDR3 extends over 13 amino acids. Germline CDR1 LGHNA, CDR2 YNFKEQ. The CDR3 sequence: CASSQGRNTEAFF. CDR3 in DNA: TGTGCCAGCAGCCAAGGGAGGAACACTGAAGCTTTCTTT.

The CDR3 DNA is TGTGCCATATCAGGTGCGGGGGTCGGCACTGAAGCTTTCTTT. This translates into CAISGAGVGTEAFF. The rearrangement uses TRBV28 and TRBJ1-1; the D gene is possibly TRBD1 (5 bases). V was cut by 10 bases and J by 4 bases, with 19 bases left in between. The CDR3 consists of 14 residues. Germline loops: CDR1 MDHEN, CDR2 SYDVKM.

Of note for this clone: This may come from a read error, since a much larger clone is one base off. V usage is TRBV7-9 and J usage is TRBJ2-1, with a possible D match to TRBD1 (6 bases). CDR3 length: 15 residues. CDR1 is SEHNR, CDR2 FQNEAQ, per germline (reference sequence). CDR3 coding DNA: TGTTCCAGCAGCTTAGATTATACAGGGTCGAATGAGCAGTTCTTC. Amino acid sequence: CSSSLDYTGSNEQFF.

Here the CDR3 DNA reads TGTGCCAGTAGTATTTGGGTTTTTGGGGCCCACACTGAAGCTTTCTTT. Its protein product is CASSIWVFGAHTEAFF. V gene TRBV19 combines with J gene TRBJ1-1, with D perhaps TRBD1 (5 bases). The CDR3 has 16 residues. The V gene lost 3 bases and the J gene lost 3 bases, with 17 bases spanning the gap. Looked up from germline, CDR1 is LNHDA and CDR2 is SQIVND (reference sequence).

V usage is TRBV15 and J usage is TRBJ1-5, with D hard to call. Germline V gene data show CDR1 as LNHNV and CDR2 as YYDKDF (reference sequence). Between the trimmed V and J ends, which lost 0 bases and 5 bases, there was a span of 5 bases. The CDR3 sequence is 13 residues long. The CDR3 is CATSRDPDQPQHF. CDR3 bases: TGTGCCACCAGCAGAGACCCGGATCAGCCCCAGCATTTT.

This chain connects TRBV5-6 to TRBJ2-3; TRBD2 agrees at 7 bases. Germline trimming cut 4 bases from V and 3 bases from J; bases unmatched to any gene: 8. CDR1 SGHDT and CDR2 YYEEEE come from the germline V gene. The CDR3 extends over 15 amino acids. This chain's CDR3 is CASSPPGGGTDTQYF. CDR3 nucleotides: TGTGCCAGCAGCCCGCCGGGAGGAGGTACAGATACGCAGTATTTT.

In DNA form, the CDR3 reads TGTGCCTGGCAAACTAGCGGGAGGGCGAATACGCAGTATTTT. Translation gives CAWQTSGRANTQYF. The V call is TRBV30, the J call TRBJ2-3, with 13 positions matching TRBD2. CDR1 GTSNPN and CDR2 SVGIG come from the germline V gene (reference sequence). This CDR3 comprises 14 residues. J lost 7 bases, V lost 5 bases, and 6 bases had no gene match.

The CDR3 here is CALKGEDWTEAFF. The CDR3 nucleotides read TGTGCTTTAAAAGGGGAAGATTGGACTGAAGCTTTCTTT. The chain combines TRBV30 with TRBJ1-1; weak D call: TRBD1 (5 bases). Per germline, CDR1 GTSNPN and CDR2 SVGIG (reference sequence). The CDR3 spans 13 residues.

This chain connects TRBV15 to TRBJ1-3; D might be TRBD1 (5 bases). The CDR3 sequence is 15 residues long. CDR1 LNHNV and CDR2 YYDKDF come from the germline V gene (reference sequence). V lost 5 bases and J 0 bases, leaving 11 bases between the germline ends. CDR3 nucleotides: TGTGCCACCAGCCCGAACAGGTTCTCTGGAAACACCATATATTTT. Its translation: CATSPNRFSGNTIYF.

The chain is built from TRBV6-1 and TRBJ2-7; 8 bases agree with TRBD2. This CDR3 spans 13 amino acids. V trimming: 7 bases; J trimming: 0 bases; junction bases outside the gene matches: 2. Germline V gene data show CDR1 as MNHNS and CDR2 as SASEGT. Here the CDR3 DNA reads TGTGCCAGCACCGGGACTAGCTCCTACGAGCAGTACTTC. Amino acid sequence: CASTGTSSYEQYF.

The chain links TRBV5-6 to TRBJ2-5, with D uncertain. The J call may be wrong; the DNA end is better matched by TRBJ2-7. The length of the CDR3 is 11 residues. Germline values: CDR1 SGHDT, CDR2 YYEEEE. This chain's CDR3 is CASSIGYEQYF. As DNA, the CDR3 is TGTGCCAGCTCCATTGGTTACGAGCAGTACTTC.

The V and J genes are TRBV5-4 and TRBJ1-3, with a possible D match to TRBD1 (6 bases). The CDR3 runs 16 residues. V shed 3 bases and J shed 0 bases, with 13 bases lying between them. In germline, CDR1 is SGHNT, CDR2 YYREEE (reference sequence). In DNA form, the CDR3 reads TGTGCCAGCAGCTGGTCCGGGACAACCTCTGGAAACACCATATATTTT. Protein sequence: CASSWSGTTSGNTIYF.

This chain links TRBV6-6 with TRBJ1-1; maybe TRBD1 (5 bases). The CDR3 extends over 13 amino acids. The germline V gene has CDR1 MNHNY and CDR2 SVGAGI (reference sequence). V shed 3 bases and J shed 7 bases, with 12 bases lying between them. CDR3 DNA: TGTGCCAGCAGTTATGAGACAGTTGATGAAGCTTTCTTT. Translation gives CASSYETVDEAFF.

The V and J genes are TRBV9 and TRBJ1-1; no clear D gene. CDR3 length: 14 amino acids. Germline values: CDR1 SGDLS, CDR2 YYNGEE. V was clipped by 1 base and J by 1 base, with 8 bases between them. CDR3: CASSVNGANTEAFF. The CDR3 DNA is TGTGCCAGCAGCGTAAACGGAGCGAACACTGAAGCTTTCTTT.

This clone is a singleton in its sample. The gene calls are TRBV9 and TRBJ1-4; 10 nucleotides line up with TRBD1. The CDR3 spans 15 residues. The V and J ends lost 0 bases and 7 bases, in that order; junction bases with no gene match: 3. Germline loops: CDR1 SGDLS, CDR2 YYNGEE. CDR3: CASSVGTGGREKLFF. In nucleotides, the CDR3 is TGTGCCAGCAGCGTAGGGACAGGGGGGCGTGAAAAACTGTTTTTT.

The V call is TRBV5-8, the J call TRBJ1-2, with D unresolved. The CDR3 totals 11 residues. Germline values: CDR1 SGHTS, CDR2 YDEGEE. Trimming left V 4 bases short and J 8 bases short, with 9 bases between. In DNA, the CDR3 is TGTGCCAGCAGCACGAGAAGCGGCTACACCTTC. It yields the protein CASSTRSGYTF.

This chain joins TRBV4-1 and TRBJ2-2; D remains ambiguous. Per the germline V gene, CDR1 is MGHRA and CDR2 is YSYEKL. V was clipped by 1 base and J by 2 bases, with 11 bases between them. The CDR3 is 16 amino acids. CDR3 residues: CASSQVLETNTGELFF. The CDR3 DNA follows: TGCGCCAGCAGCCAAGTTCTAGAGACTAACACCGGGGAGCTGTTTTTT.

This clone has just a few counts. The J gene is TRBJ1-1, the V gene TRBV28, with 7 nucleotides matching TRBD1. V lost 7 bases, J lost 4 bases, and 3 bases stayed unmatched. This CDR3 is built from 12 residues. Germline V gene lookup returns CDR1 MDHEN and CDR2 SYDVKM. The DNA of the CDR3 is TGTGCCAGCACTGACAGGGCCACTGAAGCTTTCTTT. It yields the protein CASTDRATEAFF.

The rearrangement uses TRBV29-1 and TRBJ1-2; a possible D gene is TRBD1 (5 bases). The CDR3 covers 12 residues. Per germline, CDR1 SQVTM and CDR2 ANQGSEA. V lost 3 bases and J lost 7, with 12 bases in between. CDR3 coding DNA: TGCAGCGTTGATGGGGCCCTCGGTGGCTACACCTTC. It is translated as CSVDGALGGYTF.

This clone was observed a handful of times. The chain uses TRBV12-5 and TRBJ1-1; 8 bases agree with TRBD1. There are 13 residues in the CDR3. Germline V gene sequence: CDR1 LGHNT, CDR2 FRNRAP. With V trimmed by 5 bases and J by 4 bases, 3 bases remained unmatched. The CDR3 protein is CASGVTGGTEAFF. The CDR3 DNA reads TGTGCTAGTGGTGTCACAGGGGGCACTGAAGCTTTCTTT.

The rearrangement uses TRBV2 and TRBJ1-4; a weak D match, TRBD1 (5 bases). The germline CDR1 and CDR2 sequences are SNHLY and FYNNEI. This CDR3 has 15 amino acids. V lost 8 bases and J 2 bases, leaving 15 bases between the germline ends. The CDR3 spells CASGEEGLTNEKLFF. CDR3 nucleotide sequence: TGTGCCAGCGGGGAGGAGGGGCTTACTAATGAAAAACTGTTTTTT.

CDR3 in DNA: TGCGCCAGCAGCTTGGGGGTTGAGGGTAACTATGGCTACACCTTC. The encoded protein is CASSLGVEGNYGYTF. The rearrangement links TRBV5-1 to TRBJ1-2; D call uncertain. Germline CDR1 reads SGHRS; CDR2 reads YFSETQ. With 0 bases removed from V and 1 base from J, the gap between germline ends came to 10 bases. The CDR3 sequence is 15 residues long.

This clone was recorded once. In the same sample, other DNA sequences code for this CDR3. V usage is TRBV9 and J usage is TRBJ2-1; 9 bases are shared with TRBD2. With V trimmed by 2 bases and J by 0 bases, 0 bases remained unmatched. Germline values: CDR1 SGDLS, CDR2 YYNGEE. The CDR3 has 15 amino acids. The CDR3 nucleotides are TGTGCCAGCAGCGTGACTAGCGGCTCCTACAATGAGCAGTTCTTC. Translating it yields CASSVTSGSYNEQFF.

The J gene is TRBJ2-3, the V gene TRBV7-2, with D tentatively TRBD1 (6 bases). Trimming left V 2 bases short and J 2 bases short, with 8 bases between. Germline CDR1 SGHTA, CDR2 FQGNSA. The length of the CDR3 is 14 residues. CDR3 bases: TGTGCCAGCAGCTTAATGGGGGCCACAGATACGCAGTATTTT. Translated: CASSLMGATDTQYF.

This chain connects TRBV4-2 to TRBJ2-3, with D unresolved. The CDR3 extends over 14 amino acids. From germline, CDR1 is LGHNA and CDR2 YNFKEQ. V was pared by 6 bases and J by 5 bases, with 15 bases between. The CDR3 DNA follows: TGTGCCAGCAGTCCCCTAGGCGTTGGAGATACGCAGTATTTT. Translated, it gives CASSPLGVGDTQYF.

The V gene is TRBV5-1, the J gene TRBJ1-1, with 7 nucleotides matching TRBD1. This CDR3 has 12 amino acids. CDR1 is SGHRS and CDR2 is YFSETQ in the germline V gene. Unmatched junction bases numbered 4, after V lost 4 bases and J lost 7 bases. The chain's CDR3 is CASSPDRSEAFF. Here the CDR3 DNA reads TGCGCCAGCAGCCCGGACAGGAGTGAAGCTTTCTTT.

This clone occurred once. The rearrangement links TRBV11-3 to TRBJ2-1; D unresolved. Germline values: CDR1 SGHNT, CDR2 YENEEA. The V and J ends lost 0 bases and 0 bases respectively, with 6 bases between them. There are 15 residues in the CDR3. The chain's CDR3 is CASSLDTASYNEQFF. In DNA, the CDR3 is TGTGCCAGCAGCTTAGATACAGCCTCCTACAATGAGCAGTTCTTC. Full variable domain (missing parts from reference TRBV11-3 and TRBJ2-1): EAGVVQSPRYKIIEKKQPVAFWCNPISGHNTLYWYLQNLGQGPELLIRYENEEAVDDSQLPKDRFSAERLKGVDSTLKIQPAELGDSAVYLCASSLDTASYNEQFFGPGTRLTVL.

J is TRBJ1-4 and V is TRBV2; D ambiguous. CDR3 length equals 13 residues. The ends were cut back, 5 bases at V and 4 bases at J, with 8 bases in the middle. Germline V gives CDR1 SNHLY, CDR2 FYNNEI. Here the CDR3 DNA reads TGTGCCAGCAGTCCCCGGGGTAATGAAAAACTGTTTTTT. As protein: CASSPRGNEKLFF.

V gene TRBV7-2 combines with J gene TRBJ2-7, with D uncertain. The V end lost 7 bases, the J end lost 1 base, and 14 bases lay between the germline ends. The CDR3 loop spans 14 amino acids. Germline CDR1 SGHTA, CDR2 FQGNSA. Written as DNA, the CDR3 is TGTGCCAGCAATTCGTTTGGCTTGTCCTACGAGCAGTACTTC. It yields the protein CASNSFGLSYEQYF.

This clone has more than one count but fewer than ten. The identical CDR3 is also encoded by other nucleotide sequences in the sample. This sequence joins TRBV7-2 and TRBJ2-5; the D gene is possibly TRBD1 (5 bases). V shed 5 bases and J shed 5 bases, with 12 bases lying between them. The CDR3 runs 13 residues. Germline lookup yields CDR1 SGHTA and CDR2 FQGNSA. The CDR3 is CASSRKAGETQYF. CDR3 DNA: TGTGCCAGCAGCCGCAAAGCAGGGGAGACCCAGTACTTC.

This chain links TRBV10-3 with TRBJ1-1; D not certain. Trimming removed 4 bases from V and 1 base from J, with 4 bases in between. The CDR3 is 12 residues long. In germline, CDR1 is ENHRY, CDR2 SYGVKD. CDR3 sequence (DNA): TGTGCCATCAGTGCAGAGAACACTGAAGCTTTCTTT. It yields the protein CAISAENTEAFF.